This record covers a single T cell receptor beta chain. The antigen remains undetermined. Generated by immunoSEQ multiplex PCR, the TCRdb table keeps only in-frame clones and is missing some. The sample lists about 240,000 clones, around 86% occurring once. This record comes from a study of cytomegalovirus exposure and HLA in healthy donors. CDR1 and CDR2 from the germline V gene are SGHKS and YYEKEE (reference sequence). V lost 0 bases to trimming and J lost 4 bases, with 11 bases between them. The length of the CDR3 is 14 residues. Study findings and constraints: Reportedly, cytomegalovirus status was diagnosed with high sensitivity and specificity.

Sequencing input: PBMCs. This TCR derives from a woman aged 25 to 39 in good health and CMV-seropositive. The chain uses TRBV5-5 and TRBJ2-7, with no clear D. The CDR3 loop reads CASSLDGAHYEQYF. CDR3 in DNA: TGTGCCAGCAGCTTGGATGGAGCGCATTACGAGCAGTACTTC.